The present entry profiles one T cell receptor (beta chain) with its context. The data originate from a study of OX40 agonist ivuxolimab in advanced cancers. The wider study: The dose-escalation cohort had hepatocellular carcinoma, melanoma, renal cell or head and neck cancer. A partial response was reached by three patients: one with hepatocellular carcinoma and two with cutaneous melanoma.

TCRdb's table, derived via immunoSEQ multiplex PCR, lists solely in-frame clones and lacks some. The sample has approximately 74,000 clones, about 80% seen once. This material consisted of CD4+ or CD8+ T cells sorted from blood, taken in a trial of the OX40 agonist ivuxolimab. This clonotype was obtained from an adult with an advanced solid tumor such as melanoma, head and neck, liver or kidney cancer.

CDR3 residues: CASSFGLSGGLGEQFF. In nucleotides, the CDR3 is TGTGCCAGCAGCTTCGGGCTGTCTGGAGGGCTTGGGGAGCAGTTCTTC. The chain uses TRBV11-2 and TRBJ2-1; TRBD2 is a possible D gene (6 bases). The length of the CDR3 is 16 residues. V was cut by 3 bases and J by 10 bases, with 22 bases left in between. The V gene's germline CDR1 is SGHAT and CDR2 FQNNGV. Variable domain in full (rest from reference TRBV11-2 and TRBJ2-1): EAGVAQSPRYKIIEKRQSVAFWCNPISGHATLYWYQQILGQGPKLLIQFQNNGVVDDSQLPKDRFSAERLKGVDSTLKIQPAKLEDSAVYLCASSFGLSGGLGEQFFGPGTRLTVL.